These T cell receptor beta chains were read from a single sample in a study of blood T cells in healthy people across ages. TCRdb called the 5' RACE reads again in MiXCR, with one record for every CDR3 protein. The data contain hundreds of thousands of distinct CDR3 sequences, around three fifths of them singletons. The source material was blood. These receptors were collected from a man aged 60 to 75 in good health. Each CDR3 is given with its conserved first and last residue. A D gene is named only where the DNA matches it firmly. Where a row states a size, it is once, few, many or the class of an expanded clone; other rows omit it.

>TRBJ2-1|NA|TRBV24-1|TRBD2
CATSQPGTSLNNEQFF
TGTGCCACCAGCCAACCTGGGACTAGTCTCAACAATGAGCAGTTCTTC
>TRBJ2-7|NA|TRBV6-1|TRBD2
CASSIRQGRASSSYEQYF
TGTGCCAGCAGTATCCGTCAAGGGAGGGCATCGAGCTCCTACGAGCAGTACTTC
>TRBJ2-1|few|TRBV3-1|NA
CASSPEVRPDNEQFF
TGTGCCAGCAGCCCCGAAGTTCGACCCGACAATGAGCAGTTCTTC
>TRBJ1-1|NA|TRBV7-8|NA
CASSRDSDTEAFF
TGTGCCAGCAGCCGGGATTCCGACACTGAAGCTTTCTTT
>TRBJ2-1|NA|TRBV5-1|TRBD2
CASSNALAVSYNEQFF
TGCGCCAGCAGCAATGCACTAGCGGTCTCCTACAATGAGCAGTTCTTC
>TRBJ2-6|NA|TRBV5-5|TRBD1
CASSLQGAKSGANVLTF
TGTGCCAGCAGCCTACAGGGGGCTAAGTCTGGGGCCAACGTCCTGACTTTC
>TRBJ1-1|medium-sized|TRBV7-2|TRBD1
CASSLDRGRAFF
TGTGCCAGCAGCCTGGACAGGGGAAGGGCTTTCTTT
>TRBJ2-3|NA|TRBV10-3|TRBD1
CAILGQGVGDTQYF
TGTGCCATACTGGGACAGGGGGTTGGAGATACGCAGTATTTT
>TRBJ1-2|NA|TRBV29-1|TRBD1
CSVTRGLNYGYTF
TGCAGCGTTACCAGGGGGCTGAACTATGGCTACACCTTC
>TRBJ2-5|NA|TRBV6-2/TRBV6-3|NA
CASTWTDQETQYF
TGTGCCAGCACCTGGACAGACCAAGAGACCCAGTACTTC
>TRBJ2-7|NA|TRBV4-1|TRBD1
CASSQSGTGDYEQYF
TGCGCCAGCAGCCAATCCGGGACAGGGGACTACGAGCAGTACTTT
>TRBJ2-1|NA|TRBV10-3|TRBD2
CAISASGGQNEQFF
TGTGCCATCAGCGCTAGCGGGGGGCAGAATGAGCAGTTCTTC
>TRBJ2-1|NA|TRBV6-1|NA
CASSFLEEQFF
TGTGCCAGCAGTTTCTTGGAGGAGCAGTTCTTC
>TRBJ2-3|NA|TRBV27|TRBD1
CASSPLRQGIRFTDTQYF
TGTGCCAGCAGCCCTCTGAGACAGGGGATCCGATTCACAGATACGCAGTATTTT
>TRBJ2-4|NA|TRBV5-1|NA
CASSLFHGRAVAKNIQYF
TGCGCCAGCAGCTTGTTCCACGGCAGGGCGGTGGCCAAAAACATTCAGTACTTC
>TRBJ1-1|NA|TRBV4-1|NA
CASSQGAGGRGTEAFF
TGCGCCAGCAGCCAAGGGGCGGGGGGCCGGGGCACTGAAGCTTTCTTT
>TRBJ1-6|NA|TRBV2|NA
CASCGEGNSPLHF
TGTGCCAGCTGTGGAGAGGGGAATTCACCCCTCCACTTT
>TRBJ2-2|many|TRBV7-2|NA
CASSPQGNTGELFF
TGTGCCAGCAGCCCACAGGGGAACACCGGGGAGCTGTTTTTT
>TRBJ2-5|NA|TRBV5-1|NA
CASSLGADPGRETQYF
TGCGCCAGCAGCTTGGGCGCGGACCCAGGGCGAGAGACCCAGTACTTC
>TRBJ2-1|NA|TRBV27|NA
CASSQPGALNEQFF
TGTGCCAGCAGTCAACCGGGGGCCCTCAATGAGCAGTTCTTC
>TRBJ2-7|NA|TRBV7-2|NA
CASSLAAGRSSYEQYF
TGTGCCAGCAGCTTAGCGGCGGGACGAAGCTCCTACGAGCAGTACTTC
>TRBJ2-1|few|TRBV6-5|TRBD2
CASSYRSGGYNEQFF
TGTGCCAGCAGTTACCGTAGCGGGGGATACAATGAGCAGTTCTTC
>TRBJ1-5|NA|TRBV20-1|TRBD1
CSASRWDSAGNQPQHF
TGCAGTGCTAGTCGATGGGACAGCGCCGGGAATCAGCCCCAGCATTTT
>TRBJ1-2|once|TRBV11-2|NA
CASSTGTADGYTF
TGTGCCAGCAGCACCGGGACGGCCGACGGCTACACCTTC
>TRBJ1-1|NA|TRBV20-1|NA
CSAESGRHTEAFF
TGCAGTGCTGAATCGGGACGGCACACTGAAGCTTTCTTT
>TRBJ1-4|NA|TRBV3-1|NA
CASSQLFGPNEILFF
TGTGCCAGCAGCCAACTTTTCGGGCCTAATGAAATACTGTTTTTT
>TRBJ1-2|NA|TRBV5-1|NA
CASSSDPGDYGYTF
TGCGCCAGCAGCTCCGACCCGGGGGACTATGGCTACACCTTC
>TRBJ2-5|few|TRBV2|NA
CASRRTGETQYF
TGTGCCAGCAGGCGGACGGGGGAGACCCAGTACTTC
>TRBJ2-2|NA|TRBV5-1|NA
CASSFMQGPGELFF
TGCGCCAGCAGCTTTATGCAGGGCCCCGGGGAGCTGTTTTTT
>TRBJ2-7|few|TRBV5-1|NA
CASSLLGGPSEQYF
TGCGCCAGCAGCTTGCTCGGGGGGCCCTCCGAGCAGTACTTC
>TRBJ2-7|NA|TRBV5-1|TRBD1
CASSLAPETGEVAGSEQYF
TGCGCCAGCAGCTTGGCTCCTGAGACAGGGGAAGTAGCTGGTAGCGAGCAGTACTTC
>TRBJ2-1|few|TRBV19|NA
CASSIQGASYNEQFF
TGTGCCAGTAGTATCCAGGGCGCCTCCTACAATGAGCAGTTCTTC
>TRBJ2-5|once|TRBV11-2|NA
CASSLDGQSHETQYF
TGTGCCAGCAGCTTAGATGGACAGTCTCATGAGACCCAGTACTTC
>TRBJ2-3|NA|TRBV4-1|NA
CASSQATQDTQYF
TGCGCCAGCAGCCAAGCCACCCAAGATACGCAGTATTTT
>TRBJ2-1|NA|TRBV28|TRBD2
CASSLLGAGVGNEQFF
TGTGCCAGCAGTTTATTGGGCGCGGGGGTTGGGAATGAGCAGTTCTTC
>TRBJ2-5|NA|TRBV6-5|TRBD1
CASSPQGAPSATQYF
TGTGCCAGCAGTCCGCAGGGGGCTCCTTCCGCGACCCAGTACTTC
>TRBJ1-2|few|TRBV29-1|NA
CSVEGQGTRRDGYTF
TGCAGCGTTGAAGGCCAGGGGACGAGACGAGACGGCTACACCTTC
>TRBJ1-2|few|TRBV4-1|NA
CASRDPNGNYGYTF
TGCGCCAGCAGGGACCCCAATGGGAACTATGGCTACACCTTC
>TRBJ2-3|NA|TRBV5-1|TRBD2
CASSFIAGDMMGRTDTQYF
TGCGCCAGCAGCTTTATAGCGGGGGATATGATGGGTCGTACAGATACGCAGTATTTT
>TRBJ2-1|NA|TRBV27|TRBD1
CASRGQGAYNEQFF
TGTGCCAGCAGGGGACAGGGGGCCTACAATGAGCAGTTCTTC
>TRBJ2-2|many|TRBV6-5|TRBD2
CASRAGGATGELFF
TGTGCCAGCCGGGCGGGGGGCGCTACCGGGGAGCTGTTTTTT
>TRBJ2-7|NA|TRBV20-1|TRBD1
CSAYRGASYEQYF
TGCAGTGCTTACAGGGGGGCCTCCTACGAGCAGTACTTC
>TRBJ2-1|many|TRBV4-1|TRBD1
CASSQDPRGQYNEQFF
TGCGCCAGCAGCCAAGATCCCAGGGGGCAATACAATGAGCAGTTCTTC
>TRBJ1-6|NA|TRBV20-1|TRBD1
CSARERDRPSYNSPLHF
TGCAGTGCTAGAGAACGGGACAGACCCTCCTATAATTCACCCCTCCACTTT
>TRBJ1-1|NA|TRBV14|NA
CASSPGRSGHTEAFF
TGTGCCAGCAGCCCCGGACGATCGGGCCATACTGAAGCTTTCTTT
>TRBJ2-3|NA|TRBV12-3/TRBV12-4|TRBD2
CASSFLELAGGPDTQYF
TGTGCCAGCAGTTTTCTTGAACTAGCGGGGGGGCCAGATACGCAGTATTTT
>TRBJ2-3|few|TRBV25-1|NA
CASSASSRGADTQYF
TGTGCCAGCAGTGCGTCCTCGAGGGGTGCAGATACGCAGTATTTT
>TRBJ1-2|NA|TRBV3-1|NA
CASSQRQHGYTF
TGTGCCAGCAGCCAAAGACAGCACGGCTACACCTTC
>TRBJ2-5|NA|TRBV29-1|TRBD1
CSVPLPGQAEETQYF
TGCAGCGTTCCATTACCGGGACAGGCGGAAGAGACCCAGTACTTC
>TRBJ1-6|few|TRBV12-3/TRBV12-4|TRBD1
CASSPGQGRLEGKSPLHF
TGTGCCAGCAGTCCGGGACAGGGGAGATTAGAGGGAAAATCACCCCTCCACTTT
>TRBJ1-2|NA|TRBV28|NA
CAIWNSYGYTF
TGTGCCATCTGGAACAGCTATGGCTACACCTTC
>TRBJ2-1|few|TRBV6-2/TRBV6-3|NA
CASRDSVLDEQFF
TGTGCCAGCAGAGATAGCGTTCTCGATGAGCAGTTCTTC
>TRBJ2-3|NA|TRBV29-1|NA
CSVEDPLAGGQDTQYF
TGCAGCGTTGAAGACCCGCTGGCGGGCGGGCAAGATACGCAGTATTTT
>TRBJ1-1|NA|TRBV12-5|NA
CASGLVATGNTEAFF
TGTGCTAGTGGTTTGGTAGCTACAGGGAACACTGAAGCTTTCTTT
>TRBJ1-5|NA|TRBV27|TRBD1
CASSSWGWDRENQPQHF
TGTGCCAGCAGTTCCTGGGGCTGGGACAGGGAGAATCAGCCCCAGCATTTT
>TRBJ2-3|NA|TRBV14|TRBD2
CASSEQDLRLAQISTDTQYF
TGTGCCAGCAGCGAACAGGACCTTAGACTAGCCCAAATAAGCACAGATACGCAGTATTTT
>TRBJ2-7|NA|TRBV2|NA
CASSAYYGQYF
TGTGCCAGCAGTGCCTACTACGGGCAGTACTTC
>TRBJ2-1|NA|TRBV29-1|TRBD2
CSVTSGGAGEQFF
TGCAGCGTCACTAGCGGGGGGGCCGGTGAGCAGTTCTTC
>TRBJ2-3|NA|TRBV10-3|TRBD2
CAFRGGNTDTQYF
TGTGCCTTCCGGGGGGGCAACACAGATACGCAGTATTTT
>TRBJ2-3|NA|TRBV29-1|NA
CSVGDSEDTQYF
TGCAGCGTTGGCGACTCCGAAGATACGCAGTATTTT